The 29 T cell receptor beta chains listed next were all sequenced from one sample in a study of early stage breast cancer tumors. Repertoires were generated with immunoSEQ multiplex PCR, while TCRdb's copy carries only in-frame clones and drops some. The profile covers 44,000 or so clones, with around 83% appearing a single time and around 1.3% taken by the ten largest. Sequenced material: blood. The receptors shown here come from a person between 50 and 60 years old with breast cancer.

The rearrangement links TRBV28 to TRBJ1-2; D not resolved. V was clipped by 6 bases and J by 4 bases, with 12 bases between them. Germline V gene data show CDR1 as MDHEN and CDR2 as SYDVKM. The CDR3 contains 13 residues. CDR3: CASSWGGGYGYTF. CDR3 bases: TGTGCCAGCAGCTGGGGAGGAGGCTATGGCTACACCTTC.

This clone has just a few counts. The genes are TRBV19 and TRBJ2-3; no firm D call. CDR1 is LNHDA, CDR2 SQIVND, per germline (reference sequence). Trimming shortened V by 2 bases and J by 0 bases, and 3 bases separated the two germline ends. The CDR3 is 13 residues long. CDR3 sequence reads: CASSIWSTDTQYF. The CDR3 DNA sequence: TGTGCCAGTAGTATATGGAGCACAGATACGCAGTATTTT. Full variable domain (missing parts from reference TRBV19 and TRBJ2-3): DGGITQSPKYLFRKEGQNVTLSCEQNLNHDAMYWYRQDPGQGLRLIYYSQIVNDFQKGDIAEGYSVSREKKESFPLTVTSAQKNPTAFYLCASSIWSTDTQYFGPGTRLTVL.

This chain connects TRBV5-5 to TRBJ2-4; D is tentatively TRBD1 or TRBD2 (5 bases each). The germline V and J ends were trimmed by 1 base and 1 base, with 18 bases remaining between them. CDR3 size: 18 residues. The germline CDR1 and CDR2 sequences are SGHKS and YYEKEE (reference sequence). CDR3 residues: CASSLQGEVRSAKNIQYF. DNA of the CDR3: TGTGCCAGCAGCTTGCAGGGAGAGGTTCGATCGGCCAAAAACATTCAGTACTTC.

This chain connects TRBV9 to TRBJ1-4, with D tentatively TRBD1 (5 bases). The CDR3 length is 15 residues. Germline V gives CDR1 SGDLS, CDR2 YYNGEE. Trimming removed 2 bases from V and 4 bases from J, with 12 bases in between. The CDR3 is CASSVEGTLNEKLFF. CDR3 in DNA: TGTGCCAGCAGCGTCGAGGGGACCCTTAATGAAAAACTGTTTTTT.

This chain links TRBV10-3 with TRBJ2-2, with a tentative D call TRBD1 (6 bases). This CDR3 spans 13 amino acids. Germline V lookup: CDR1 ENHRY, CDR2 SYGVKD. CDR3 DNA: TGTGCAACCAGGGGCTCGAACACCGGGGAGCTGTTTTTT. Translation: CATRGSNTGELFF.

The chain combines TRBV11-2 with TRBJ2-1, with 8 bases identical to TRBD2. The germline V gene encodes CDR1 SGHAT and CDR2 FQNNGV. The ends lost 5 bases at V and 1 base at J; junction bases unmatched: 4. CDR3 size: 15 residues. The CDR3 DNA reads TGTGCCAGCAGCCCCGGGGGGGGTTCCTACAATGAGCAGTTCTTC. It yields the protein CASSPGGGSYNEQFF.

J is TRBJ1-1 and V is TRBV28, with TRBD1 as a possible D gene (6 bases). The CDR3 runs to 16 residues. The V gene's germline CDR1 is MDHEN and CDR2 SYDVKM. V lost 5 bases and J lost 1, with 17 bases in between. The CDR3 is CASSIHRTEKNTEAFF. CDR3 nucleotide sequence: TGTGCCAGCAGTATCCACAGGACAGAAAAGAACACTGAAGCTTTCTTT.

The CDR3 sequence is CASSFGGLGQETQYF. Written as DNA, the CDR3 is TGTGCCAGCAGCTTTGGGGGCCTGGGCCAAGAGACCCAGTACTTC. The chain carries TRBV11-2 and TRBJ2-5; weak D call: TRBD1 (6 bases). Germline CDR1 reads SGHAT; CDR2 reads FQNNGV. Trimming removed 3 bases at V and 1 base at J, with 12 bases between. The CDR3 runs to 15 residues.

The chain couples TRBV7-2 to TRBJ2-5; the D gene could be TRBD1 or TRBD2 (5 bases each). The CDR3 runs 15 residues. CDR1 and CDR2 from the germline V gene are SGHTA and FQGNSA. Trimming removed 3 bases at V and 5 bases at J, with 16 bases between. CDR3 sequence: CASSFNEGSWETQYF. CDR3 nucleotides: TGTGCCAGCAGCTTTAATGAGGGGAGCTGGGAGACCCAGTACTTC.

The rearrangement uses TRBV6-6 and TRBJ1-1; no definite D call. V lost 7 bases and J 1 base, leaving 13 bases between the germline ends. Germline lookup yields CDR1 MNHNY and CDR2 SVGAGI (reference sequence). The CDR3 has 14 amino acids. The CDR3 region has the DNA TGTGCCAGCACTCTGGACGCCGCGAACACTGAAGCTTTCTTT. Residues: CASTLDAANTEAFF.

The chain is built from TRBV18 and TRBJ2-5; 8 bases line up with TRBD1. V shed 3 bases and J 2 bases; nucleotides not matched to a gene: 5. The CDR3 is made up of 15 amino acids. CDR1 and CDR2 from the germline V gene are KGHSH and LQKENI. The CDR3 DNA is TGTGCCAGCTCACCGGGACAGGCCCTTCAAGAGACCCAGTACTTC. It is translated as CASSPGQALQETQYF.

The rearrangement joins TRBV5-1 to TRBJ2-2, with D maybe TRBD2 (6 bases). Germline CDR1 reads SGHRS; CDR2 reads YFSETQ. The ends were cut back, 4 bases at V and 6 bases at J, with 10 bases in the middle. The CDR3 has 13 residues. The CDR3 protein is CASSRTGAGELFF. The CDR3 DNA is TGCGCCAGCAGCCGCACGGGGGCCGGGGAGCTGTTTTTT.

The chain has TRBV30 and TRBJ2-3, with TRBD1 as a possible D gene (6 bases). Germline values: CDR1 GTSNPN, CDR2 SVGIG (reference sequence). This CDR3 is built from 13 residues. Trimming shortened V by 2 bases and J by 6 bases, and 12 bases separated the two germline ends. CDR3 nucleotides: TGTGCCTGGAGTACGGCAGGGGCCGATACGCAGTATTTT. Its protein product is CAWSTAGADTQYF. The whole variable domain, filled in from reference TRBV30 and TRBJ2-3, reads SQTIHQWPATLVQPVGSPLSLECTVEGTSNPNLYWYRQAAGRGLQLLFYSVGIGQISSEVPQNLSASRPQDRQFILSSKKLLLSDSGFYLCAWSTAGADTQYFGPGTRLTVL.

This sequence joins TRBV5-1 and TRBJ2-7; D unclear. V lost 5 bases and J 7 bases, leaving 16 bases between the germline ends. The CDR3 runs to 13 residues. Germline lookup yields CDR1 SGHRS and CDR2 YFSETQ. The CDR3 bases are TGCGCCAGCAGTCCAACGGCCCCCCAGGAGCAGTACTTC. It encodes CASSPTAPQEQYF.

This clone was detected only once. The chain links TRBV11-3 to TRBJ2-7; either TRBD1 or TRBD2 may fit D (7 bases each). Germline CDR1 SGHNT, CDR2 YENEEA. V dropped 5 bases and J dropped 6 bases, with 17 bases sitting between them. The CDR3 is 14 amino acids. CDR3 protein: CASSRGGGLGEQYF. CDR3 coding DNA: TGTGCCAGCAGCCGGGGAGGGGGCCTAGGCGAGCAGTACTTC.

The J gene is TRBJ2-1, the V gene TRBV5-1; D gene uncertain. V shed 0 bases and J shed 8 bases, with 18 bases lying between them. Per germline, CDR1 SGHRS and CDR2 YFSETQ. The CDR3 contains 16 residues. In DNA form, the CDR3 reads TGCGCCAGCAGCTTGGGGGGTGCTCCATCCTTGGATGAGCAGTTCTTC. This sequence encodes CASSLGGAPSLDEQFF.

The chain employs TRBV6-5 and TRBJ2-7; tentatively, D is TRBD2 (5 bases). Trimming pared 6 bases from V and 1 base from J, leaving 10 bases between. The germline CDR1 and CDR2 sequences are MNHEY and SVGAGI. The CDR3 has 13 residues. The CDR3 DNA is TGTGCCAGCAGCAACCGGGATTCCTACGAGCAGTACTTC. This codes for CASSNRDSYEQYF.

This clone has a handful of counts. CDR3 sequence reads: CATSRGQGTSGSNEQYF. The CDR3 region has the DNA TGTGCCACCAGCAGAGGGCAGGGGACTAGCGGGAGTAACGAGCAGTACTTC. This rearrangement joins TRBV15 to TRBJ2-7; 14 bases map to TRBD2. J gave up 5 bases and V 1 base, and 7 bases lay outside the gene matches. This CDR3 contains 17 residues. CDR1 LNHNV and CDR2 YYDKDF come from the germline V gene (reference sequence).

This chain links TRBV6-4 with TRBJ2-5; D gene unclear. The CDR3 runs to 13 residues. Germline V CDR1 and CDR2: MRHNA, SNTAGT. Trimming removed 2 bases at V and 2 bases at J, with 6 bases between. The CDR3 loop is CASSDLQQETQYF. The CDR3, as DNA: TGTGCCAGCAGTGACCTCCAGCAAGAGACCCAGTACTTC.

V is TRBV30 and J is TRBJ2-7, with D tentatively TRBD2 (5 bases). CDR3 size: 14 residues. The V end lost 2 bases, the J end lost 4 bases, and 15 bases lay between the germline ends. Germline assignment: CDR1 GTSNPN and CDR2 SVGIG (reference sequence). CDR3 region: CAWSPGLDGYEQYF. CDR3 coding DNA: TGTGCCTGGAGTCCCGGACTCGATGGGTACGAGCAGTACTTC.

Regarding this clone: Other nucleotide sequences in the sample specify the same CDR3. The CDR3 bases are TGTGCCAGCAGCTTAGTGGGAACAGGGGTCTACGAGCAGTACTTC. Its translation is CASSLVGTGVYEQYF. The rearrangement uses TRBV7-2 and TRBJ2-7, with 7 bases matching TRBD1. Trimming removed 1 base from V and 3 bases from J; junction bases left unmatched: 6. Germline-derived CDR1 and CDR2 are SGHTA and FQGNSA. The CDR3 totals 15 residues.

V usage is TRBV9 and J usage is TRBJ2-7; D might be TRBD1 or TRBD2, each matching 6 bases. Germline CDR1 reads SGDLS; CDR2 reads YYNGEE. V lost 3 bases and J 4 bases, leaving 8 bases between the germline ends. This CDR3 region has 12 residues. The CDR3 sequence: CASSEGGYEQYF. The CDR3, as DNA: TGTGCCAGCAGCGAAGGGGGGTACGAGCAGTACTTC.

J is TRBJ2-2 and V is TRBV23-1; no reliable D call. TRBV23-1 is labeled an ORF, and its function is uncertain. The CDR3 runs 17 residues. V lost 0 bases to trimming and J lost 15 bases, with 26 bases between them. CDR3 DNA sequence: TGCGCCAGCAGTCAATCTCGGCGAGACCCTGTGGCCGAGGTGGTGTTTTTT. This translates into CASSQSRRDPVAEVVFF.

The rearrangement uses TRBV27 and TRBJ2-1; weak D call: TRBD2 (5 bases). Looked up from germline, CDR1 is MNHEY and CDR2 is SMNVEV (reference sequence). Trimming took off 5 bases at V and 3 bases at J, with 8 bases between the two ends. The CDR3 consists of 13 residues. The CDR3 loop reads CASSRGSYNEQFF. The CDR3 region has the DNA TGTGCCAGCAGTAGAGGGAGCTACAATGAGCAGTTCTTC.

This clone was seen a few times. The CDR3 DNA is TGTGCCAGCAGTTTTCGAACTTCCGGGGAGCTGTTTTTT. Encoded protein: CASSFRTSGELFF. The chain uses TRBV7-6 and TRBJ2-2; D gene uncertain. CDR3 length equals 13 residues. Germline V lookup: CDR1 SGHVS, CDR2 FNYEAQ. The V end lost 6 bases, the J end lost 6 bases, and 11 bases lay between the germline ends.

The chain is built from TRBV7-9 and TRBJ1-2, with D unclear. CDR3 length: 13 residues. Germline loops: CDR1 SEHNR, CDR2 FQNEAQ (reference sequence). V dropped 1 base and J dropped 4 bases, with 7 bases sitting between them. As DNA, the CDR3 is TGTGCCAGCAGCTTAGATCCCACCTATGGCTACACCTTC. The encoded protein is CASSLDPTYGYTF.

This chain links TRBV28 with TRBJ2-2; D is ambiguous. Germline values: CDR1 MDHEN, CDR2 SYDVKM. V lost 6 bases and J lost 1, with 3 bases in between. This CDR3 has 12 residues. The CDR3 DNA reads TGTGCCAGCAGCAGGAACACCGGGGAGCTGTTTTTT. Protein: CASSRNTGELFF. Full variable domain (outside the CDR3, taken from reference TRBV28 and TRBJ2-2): DVKVTQSSRYLVKRTGEKVFLECVQDMDHENMFWYRQDPGLGLRLIYFSYDVKMKEKGDIPEGYSVSREKKERFSLILESASTNQTSMYLCASSRNTGELFFGEGSRLTVL.

The rearrangement joins TRBV5-1 to TRBJ1-6, with TRBD1 matching over 10 bases. Germline trimming cut 0 bases from V and 9 bases from J; bases unmatched to any gene: 6. CDR1 SGHRS and CDR2 YFSETQ come from the germline V gene. The CDR3 is 16 amino acids. The CDR3 DNA follows: TGCGCCAGCAGCTTGGACTACGGGACAGGGGCTTCACCCCTCCACTTT. It is translated as CASSLDYGTGASPLHF.

The chain employs TRBV15 and TRBJ1-5; 7 bases line up with TRBD1. The CDR3 extends over 17 amino acids. The germline CDR1 and CDR2 sequences are LNHNV and YYDKDF (reference sequence). V lost 0 bases to trimming and J lost 0 bases; unmatched junction nucleotides: 5. The CDR3 is CATSRDRDRLSNQPQHF. CDR3 DNA sequence: TGTGCCACCAGCAGAGATCGGGACAGACTTAGCAATCAGCCCCAGCATTTT.